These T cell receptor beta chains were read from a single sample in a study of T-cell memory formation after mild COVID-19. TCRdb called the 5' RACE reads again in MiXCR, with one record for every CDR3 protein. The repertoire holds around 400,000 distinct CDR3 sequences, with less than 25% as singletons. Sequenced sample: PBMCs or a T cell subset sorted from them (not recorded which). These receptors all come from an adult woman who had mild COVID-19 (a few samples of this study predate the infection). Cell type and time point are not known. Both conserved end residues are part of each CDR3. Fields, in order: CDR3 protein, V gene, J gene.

CDR3: CASSLQDSPLGGEQFF
V: TRBV5-1
J: TRBJ2-1

CDR3: CSVELGNSGANVLTF
V: TRBV29-1
J: TRBJ2-6

CDR3: CASSPDGDEQFF
V: TRBV7-2
J: TRBJ2-1

CDR3: CSVDRTYNEQFF
V: TRBV29-1
J: TRBJ2-1

CDR3: CSVTGTGLPGANVLTF
V: TRBV29-1
J: TRBJ2-6

CDR3: CSARGPAYEQYF
V: TRBV20-1
J: TRBJ2-7

CDR3: CASSMDSSSEKLFF
V: TRBV5-1
J: TRBJ1-4

CDR3: CSARWGGGYTF
V: TRBV20-1
J: TRBJ1-2

CDR3: CSARDPVGRAIGELFF
V: TRBV20-1
J: TRBJ2-2

CDR3: CASSQEGARGSRSPLHF
V: TRBV4-3
J: TRBJ1-6

CDR3: CAWATGGYGYTF
V: TRBV30
J: TRBJ1-2

CDR3: CASSLVALLAGSSYNEQFF
V: TRBV7-2
J: TRBJ2-1

CDR3: CASSAAGWDEQFF
V: TRBV9
J: TRBJ2-1

CDR3: CATGQGSLETQYF
V: TRBV24-1
J: TRBJ2-5

CDR3: CASSPKTGVFYGANVLTF
V: TRBV18
J: TRBJ2-6

CDR3: CSARRGGTSGTGELFF
V: TRBV20-1
J: TRBJ2-2

CDR3: CASSLLLDSNTEAFF
V: TRBV5-1
J: TRBJ1-1

CDR3: CSRDLYRGGYGYTF
V: TRBV20-1
J: TRBJ1-2

CDR3: CSASGTYSYNEQFF
V: TRBV20-1
J: TRBJ2-1

CDR3: CSCTGTGTYEQYF
V: TRBV29-1
J: TRBJ2-7

CDR3: CASRTKLGNNEQFF
V: TRBV6-5
J: TRBJ2-1

CDR3: CASSLLRGGDTQYF
V: TRBV7-3
J: TRBJ2-3

CDR3: CASSLNLGSGSSYEQYF
V: TRBV5-1
J: TRBJ2-7

CDR3: CSARGLAGADEQFF
V: TRBV20-1
J: TRBJ2-1

CDR3: CSAGATVRDGYTF
V: TRBV20-1
J: TRBJ1-2

CDR3: CASSVGGGGAGELFF
V: TRBV9
J: TRBJ2-2

CDR3: CASSAWTGTVSYTF
V: TRBV12-3/TRBV12-4
J: TRBJ1-2

CDR3: CASSLGPGGSDTQYF
V: TRBV5-1
J: TRBJ2-3

CDR3: CATTRWRDTQYF
V: TRBV2
J: TRBJ2-3

CDR3: CASRPGQGADGANVLTF
V: TRBV25-1
J: TRBJ2-6

CDR3: CASSGGEDTQYF
V: TRBV12-3/TRBV12-4
J: TRBJ2-3

CDR3: CASSFPRTGGADTQYF
V: TRBV12-3/TRBV12-4
J: TRBJ2-3

CDR3: CATSESGSTDTQYF
V: TRBV24-1
J: TRBJ2-3

CDR3: CSARVRGTGATEAFF
V: TRBV20-1
J: TRBJ1-1

CDR3: CASSLRNSNQPQHF
V: TRBV12-3/TRBV12-4
J: TRBJ1-5

CDR3: CASSFTQGGTGELIF
V: TRBV27
J: TRBJ2-2

CDR3: CASSPMGLIANYGYTF
V: TRBV12-3/TRBV12-4
J: TRBJ1-2

CDR3: CASAPGGWDEQFF
V: TRBV2
J: TRBJ2-1